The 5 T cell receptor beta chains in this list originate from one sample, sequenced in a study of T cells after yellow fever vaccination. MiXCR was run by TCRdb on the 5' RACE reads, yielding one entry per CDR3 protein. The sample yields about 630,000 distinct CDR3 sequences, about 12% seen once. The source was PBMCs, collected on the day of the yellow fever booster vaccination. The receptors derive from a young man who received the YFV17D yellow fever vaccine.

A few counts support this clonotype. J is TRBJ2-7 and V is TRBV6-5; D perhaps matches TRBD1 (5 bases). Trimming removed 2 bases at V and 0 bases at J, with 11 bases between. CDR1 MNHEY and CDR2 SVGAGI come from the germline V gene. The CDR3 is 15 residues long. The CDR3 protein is CASSYALRGSYEQYF. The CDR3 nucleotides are TGTGCCAGCAGTTACGCCTTAAGGGGCTCCTACGAGCAGTACTTC.

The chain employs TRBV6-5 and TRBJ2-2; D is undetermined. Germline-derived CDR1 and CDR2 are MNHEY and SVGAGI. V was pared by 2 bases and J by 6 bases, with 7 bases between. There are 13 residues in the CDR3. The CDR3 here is CASSYGGAGELFF. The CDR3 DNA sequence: TGTGCCAGCAGTTACGGTGGGGCCGGGGAGCTGTTTTTT.

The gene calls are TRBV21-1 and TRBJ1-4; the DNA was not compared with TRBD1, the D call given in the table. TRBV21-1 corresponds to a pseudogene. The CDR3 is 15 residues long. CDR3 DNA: TGTGCCAGCAGCAGGACACATTCAACTAATGAAAAACTGTTTTTT. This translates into CASSRTHSTNEKLFF.

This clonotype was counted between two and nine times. CDR3 amino acids: CAWSQSVETQYF. The CDR3 DNA follows: TGTGCCTGGAGCCAGTCGGTAGAGACCCAGTACTTC. The chain uses TRBV30 and TRBJ2-5; D is unresolved. The V and J ends lost 3 bases and 4 bases respectively, with 9 bases between them. CDR3 length: 12 residues. CDR1 is GTSNPN and CDR2 is SVGIG in the germline V gene (reference sequence).

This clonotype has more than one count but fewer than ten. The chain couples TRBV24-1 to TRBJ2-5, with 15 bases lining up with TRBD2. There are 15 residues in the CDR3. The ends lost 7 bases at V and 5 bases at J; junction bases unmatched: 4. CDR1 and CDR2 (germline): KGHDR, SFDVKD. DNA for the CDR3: TGTGCCACCAGCCAGGGACTAGCGGGAGGTGAGACCCAGTACTTC. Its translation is CATSQGLAGGETQYF.